The 6 T cell receptor beta chains listed next were all sequenced from one sample in a study of post-analysis software for immune sequencing data. Study-level results: Controls showed lower frequencies than patients for several TRBV segments, and TRBV5-6, TRBV5-1 and TRBV20-1 were among these.

Their antigens remain unidentified. The TCR beta cDNA libraries contained unique molecular identifiers. Using its own MiXCR run on the PCR reads, TCRdb lists one record per CDR3 protein. The repertoire holds about 430,000 distinct CDR3 sequences, with 30% to 45% as singletons. The sequenced sample was blood. The receptors come from a girl aged 2-10 years with multiple sclerosis.

The chain recombines TRBV6-5 with TRBJ2-1, with 7 bases lining up with TRBD2. The germline V gene has CDR1 MNHEY and CDR2 SVGAGI. The CDR3 covers 15 residues. V dropped 5 bases and J dropped 3; count of bases not matched to a gene: 7. The CDR3 nucleotides are TGTGCCAGCAGTAGGAAGCGGGACCTCTACAATGAGCAGTTCTTC. Translation: CASSRKRDLYNEQFF.

This sequence joins TRBV3-1 and TRBJ2-5; no clear D gene. Germline CDR1 LGHDT, CDR2 YNNKEL (reference sequence). The V gene lost 0 bases and the J gene lost 5 bases, with 13 bases spanning the gap. The CDR3 contains 15 residues. The CDR3: CASSQDWVSWETQYF. The CDR3 DNA reads TGTGCCAGCAGCCAAGACTGGGTCAGCTGGGAGACCCAGTACTTC.

The V and J genes are TRBV14 and TRBJ2-1, with D hard to call. Germline V gene data show CDR1 as SGHDN and CDR2 as FVKESK. Trimming cost V 2 bases and J 8 bases, with 19 bases left between them. The CDR3 sequence is 16 residues long. The CDR3 region is CASSQRLSADWDEQFF. The CDR3 DNA reads TGTGCCAGCAGCCAACGTCTTAGTGCGGATTGGGATGAGCAGTTCTTC. The full variable domain, rest sourced from reference TRBV14 and TRBJ2-1, is EAGVTQFPSHSVIEKGQTVTLRCDPISGHDNLYWYRRVMGKEIKFLLHFVKESKQDESGMPNNRFLAERTGGTYSTLKVQPAELEDSGVYFCASSQRLSADWDEQFFGPGTRLTVL.

The table lists this clonotype with a few counts. V is TRBV29-1 and J is TRBJ1-2; D might be TRBD1 (5 bases). V lost 2 bases and J lost 6, with 10 bases in between. This CDR3 contains 12 residues. CDR1 and CDR2 from the germline V gene are SQVTM and ANQGSEA. The CDR3 nucleotides read TGCAGCGTTGAATTTGGGGGGGATGGCTACACCTTC. The encoded protein is CSVEFGGDGYTF.

This clonotype has just a few counts. The chain joins TRBV20-1 to TRBJ2-7; no firm D call. The germline CDR1 and CDR2 sequences are DFQATT and SNEGSKA (reference sequence). This CDR3 comprises 13 residues. Between the trimmed V and J ends, which lost 4 bases and 4 bases, there was a span of 14 bases. CDR3 protein: CSATFTHAYEQYF. DNA for the CDR3: TGCAGTGCTACATTTACCCACGCTTACGAGCAGTACTTC.

The V gene is TRBV9, the J gene TRBJ2-1; D remains unclear. CDR3 size: 16 residues. The germline CDR1 and CDR2 sequences are SGDLS and YYNGEE. Trimming left V 7 bases short and J 4 bases short, with 21 bases between. The CDR3 DNA sequence: TGTGCCAGCGGCGCCAAAGCTTTGGCAAGTTACAATGAGCAGTTCTTC. Its protein product is CASGAKALASYNEQFF. The entire variable domain, with the rest obtained from reference TRBV9 and TRBJ2-1, is as follows: DSGVTQTPKHLITATGQRVTLRCSPRSGDLSVYWYQQSLDQGLQFLIQYYNGEERAKGNILERFSAQQFPDLHSELNLSSLELGDSALYFCASGAKALASYNEQFFGPGTRLTVL.